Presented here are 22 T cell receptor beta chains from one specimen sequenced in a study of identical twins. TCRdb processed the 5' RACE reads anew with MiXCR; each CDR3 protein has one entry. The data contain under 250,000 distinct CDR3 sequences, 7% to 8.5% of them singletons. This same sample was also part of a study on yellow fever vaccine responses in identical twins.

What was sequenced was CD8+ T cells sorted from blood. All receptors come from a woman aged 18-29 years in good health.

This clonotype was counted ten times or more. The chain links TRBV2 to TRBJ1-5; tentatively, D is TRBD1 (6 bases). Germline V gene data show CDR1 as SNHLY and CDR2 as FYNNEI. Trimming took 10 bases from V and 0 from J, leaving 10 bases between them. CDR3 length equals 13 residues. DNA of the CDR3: TGTGCCACCCTGGACAGTAGCAATCAGCCCCAGCATTTT. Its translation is CATLDSSNQPQHF. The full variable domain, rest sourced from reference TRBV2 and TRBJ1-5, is EPEVTQTPSHQVTQMGQEVILRCVPISNHLYFYWYRQILGQKVEFLVSFYNNEISEKSEIFDDQFSVERPDGSNFTLKIRSTKLEDSAMYFCATLDSSNQPQHFGDGTRLSIL.

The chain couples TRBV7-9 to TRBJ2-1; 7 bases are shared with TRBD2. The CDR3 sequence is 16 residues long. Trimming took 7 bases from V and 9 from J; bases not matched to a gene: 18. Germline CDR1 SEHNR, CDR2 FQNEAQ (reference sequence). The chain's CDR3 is CASTRASGALRSEQFF. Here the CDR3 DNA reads TGTGCCAGCACACGGGCTAGCGGTGCCCTGAGGAGTGAGCAGTTCTTC.

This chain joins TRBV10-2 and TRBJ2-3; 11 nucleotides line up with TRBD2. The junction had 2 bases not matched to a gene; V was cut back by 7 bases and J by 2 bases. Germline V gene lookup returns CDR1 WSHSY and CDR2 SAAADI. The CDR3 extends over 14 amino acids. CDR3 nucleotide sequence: TGCGCCAGCACGACTAGCGGGGACACAGATACGCAGTATTTT. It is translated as CASTTSGDTDTQYF.

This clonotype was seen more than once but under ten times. CDR3 residues: CASSIVGRTEAFF. The CDR3 DNA reads as TGTGCCAGTAGTATAGTTGGGAGGACTGAAGCTTTCTTT. This chain uses TRBV19 with TRBJ1-1; D uncertain. V lost 1 base and J lost 5, with 8 bases in between. Germline V lookup: CDR1 LNHDA, CDR2 SQIVND (reference sequence). This CDR3 region has 13 residues. The full variable domain, completed using reference TRBV19 and TRBJ1-1, is DGGITQSPKYLFRKEGQNVTLSCEQNLNHDAMYWYRQDPGQGLRLIYYSQIVNDFQKGDIAEGYSVSREKKESFPLTVTSAQKNPTAFYLCASSIVGRTEAFFGQGTRLTVV.

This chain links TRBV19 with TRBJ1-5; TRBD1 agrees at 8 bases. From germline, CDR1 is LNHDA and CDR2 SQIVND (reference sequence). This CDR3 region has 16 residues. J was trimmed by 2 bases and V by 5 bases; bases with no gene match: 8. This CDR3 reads CASSGTTGGGNQPQHF. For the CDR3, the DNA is TGTGCCAGTAGTGGAACAACAGGGGGAGGCAATCAGCCCCAGCATTTT. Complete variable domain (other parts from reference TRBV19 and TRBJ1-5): DGGITQSPKYLFRKEGQNVTLSCEQNLNHDAMYWYRQDPGQGLRLIYYSQIVNDFQKGDIAEGYSVSREKKESFPLTVTSAQKNPTAFYLCASSGTTGGGNQPQHFGDGTRLSIL.

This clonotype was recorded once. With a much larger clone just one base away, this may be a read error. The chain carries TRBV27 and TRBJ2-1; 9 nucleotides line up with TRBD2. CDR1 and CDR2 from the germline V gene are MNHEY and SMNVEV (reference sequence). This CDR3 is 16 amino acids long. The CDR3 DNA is TGTGCCAGCAGTCCAGTCCCTAGCGGGGCATACAATGTGCAGTTCTTC. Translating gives CASSPVPSGAYNVQFF.

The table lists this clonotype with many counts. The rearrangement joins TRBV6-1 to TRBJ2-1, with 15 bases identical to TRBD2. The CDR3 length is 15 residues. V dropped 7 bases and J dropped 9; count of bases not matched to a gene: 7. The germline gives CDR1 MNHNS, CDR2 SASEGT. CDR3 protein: CASTGTSGGWGEQFF. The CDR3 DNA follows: TGTGCCAGCACCGGGACTAGCGGGGGGTGGGGTGAGCAGTTCTTC.

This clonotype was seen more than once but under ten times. The CDR3 is CASIAGGYQETQYF. CDR3 bases: TGTGCCAGCATTGCAGGGGGTTACCAAGAGACCCAGTACTTC. The chain uses TRBV11-2 and TRBJ2-5; 7 bases fit TRBD1. The CDR3 spans 14 residues. The junction had 5 bases not matched to a gene; V was cut back by 7 bases and J by 0 bases. Germline values: CDR1 SGHAT, CDR2 FQNNGV.

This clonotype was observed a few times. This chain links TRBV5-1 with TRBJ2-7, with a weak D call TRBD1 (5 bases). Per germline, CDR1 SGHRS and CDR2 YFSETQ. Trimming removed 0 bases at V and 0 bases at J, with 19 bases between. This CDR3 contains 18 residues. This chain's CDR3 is CASSLGPQTAMISYEQYV. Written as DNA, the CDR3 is TGCGCCAGCAGCTTGGGCCCACAGACAGCGATGATCTCCTACGAGCAGTACGTC.

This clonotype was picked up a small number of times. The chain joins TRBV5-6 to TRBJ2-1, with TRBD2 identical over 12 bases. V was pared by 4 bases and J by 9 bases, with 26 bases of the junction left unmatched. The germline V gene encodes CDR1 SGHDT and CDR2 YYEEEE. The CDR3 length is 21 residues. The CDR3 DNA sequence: TGTGCCAGCAGCCGAACGATTACTCTAGCGGGAGGGCCTGTATTTCCCAGTGAGCAGTTCTTC. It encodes CASSRTITLAGGPVFPSEQFF.

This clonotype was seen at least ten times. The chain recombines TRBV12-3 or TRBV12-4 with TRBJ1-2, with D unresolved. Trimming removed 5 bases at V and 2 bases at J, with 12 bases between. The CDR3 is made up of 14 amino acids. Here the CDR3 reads CASSAGGGNYGYTF. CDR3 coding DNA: TGTGCCAGCAGTGCGGGTGGAGGGAACTATGGCTACACCTTC.

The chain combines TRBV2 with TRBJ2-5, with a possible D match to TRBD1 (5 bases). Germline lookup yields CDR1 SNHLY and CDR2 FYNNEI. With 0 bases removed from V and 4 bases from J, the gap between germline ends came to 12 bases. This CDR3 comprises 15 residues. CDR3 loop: CASSEAGRVGETQYF. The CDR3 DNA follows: TGTGCCAGCAGTGAAGCTGGCAGGGTGGGAGAGACCCAGTACTTC.

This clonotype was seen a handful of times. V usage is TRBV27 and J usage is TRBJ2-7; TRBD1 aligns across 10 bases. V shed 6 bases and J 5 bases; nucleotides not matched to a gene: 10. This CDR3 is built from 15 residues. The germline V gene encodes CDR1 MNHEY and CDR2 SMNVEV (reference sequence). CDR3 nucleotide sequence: TGTGCCAGCAGGCCGACAGGGGGCAAATTAAACGAGCAGTACTTC. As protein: CASRPTGGKLNEQYF.

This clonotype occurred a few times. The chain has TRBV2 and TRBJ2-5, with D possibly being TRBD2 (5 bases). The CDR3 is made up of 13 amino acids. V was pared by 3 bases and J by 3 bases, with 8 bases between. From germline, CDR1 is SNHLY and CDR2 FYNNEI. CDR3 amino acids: CASSDGNEETQYF. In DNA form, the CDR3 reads TGTGCCAGCAGTGACGGGAACGAAGAGACCCAGTACTTC.

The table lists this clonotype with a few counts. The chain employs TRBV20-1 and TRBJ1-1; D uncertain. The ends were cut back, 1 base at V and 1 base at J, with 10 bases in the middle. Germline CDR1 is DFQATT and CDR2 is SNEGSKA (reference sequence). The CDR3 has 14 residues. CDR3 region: CSARVGISNTEAFF. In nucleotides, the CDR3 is TGCAGTGCTAGAGTAGGCATCTCGAACACTGAAGCTTTCTTT.

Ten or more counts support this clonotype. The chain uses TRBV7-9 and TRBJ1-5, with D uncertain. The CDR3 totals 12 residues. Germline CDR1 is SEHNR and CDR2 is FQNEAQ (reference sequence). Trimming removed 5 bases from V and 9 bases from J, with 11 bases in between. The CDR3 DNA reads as TGTGCCAGCAGCCCCACTGAAGGGCCCCAGCATTTT. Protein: CASSPTEGPQHF.

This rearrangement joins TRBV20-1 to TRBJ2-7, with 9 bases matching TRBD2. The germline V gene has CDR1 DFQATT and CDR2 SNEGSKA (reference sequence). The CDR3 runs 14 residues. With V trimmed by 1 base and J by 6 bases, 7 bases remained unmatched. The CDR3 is CSARGQREVFEQYF. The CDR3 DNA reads TGCAGTGCTAGAGGTCAGCGGGAGGTTTTCGAGCAGTACTTC.

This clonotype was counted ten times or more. In DNA, the CDR3 is TGTGCCAGCAGCCAAACGGGGGTTGAAGCCTACAATGAGCAGTTCTTC. Its translation is CASSQTGVEAYNEQFF. The rearrangement joins TRBV11-2 to TRBJ2-1; TRBD2 is a possible D gene (6 bases). V was trimmed by 5 bases and J by 2 bases, leaving 16 bases between them. The CDR3 runs to 16 residues. Germline CDR1 SGHAT, CDR2 FQNNGV.

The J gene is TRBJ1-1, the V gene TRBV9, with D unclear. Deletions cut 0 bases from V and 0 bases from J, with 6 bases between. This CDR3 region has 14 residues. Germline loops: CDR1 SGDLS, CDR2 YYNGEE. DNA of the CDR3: TGTGCCAGCAGCGTAGATCTGATGAACACTGAAGCTTTCTTT. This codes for CASSVDLMNTEAFF.

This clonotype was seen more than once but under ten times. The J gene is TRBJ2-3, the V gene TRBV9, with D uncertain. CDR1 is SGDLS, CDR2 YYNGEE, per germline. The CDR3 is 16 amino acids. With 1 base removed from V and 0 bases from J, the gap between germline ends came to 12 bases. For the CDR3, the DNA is TGTGCCAGCAGCGTAAGGCCGGACCAAAGCACAGATACGCAGTATTTT. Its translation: CASSVRPDQSTDTQYF.

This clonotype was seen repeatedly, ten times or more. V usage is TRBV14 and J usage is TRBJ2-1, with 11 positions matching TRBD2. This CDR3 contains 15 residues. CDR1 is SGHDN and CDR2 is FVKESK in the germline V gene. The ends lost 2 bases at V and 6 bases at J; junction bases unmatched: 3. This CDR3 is CASSQLAGGGNEQFF. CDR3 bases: TGTGCCAGCAGCCAACTAGCGGGGGGAGGCAATGAGCAGTTCTTC.

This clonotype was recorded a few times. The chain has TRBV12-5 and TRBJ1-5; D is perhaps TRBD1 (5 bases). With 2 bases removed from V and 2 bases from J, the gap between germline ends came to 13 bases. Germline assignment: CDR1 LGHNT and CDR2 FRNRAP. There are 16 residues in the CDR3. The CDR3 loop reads CASGLFFGQGNQPQHF. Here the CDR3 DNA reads TGTGCTAGTGGTTTGTTTTTCGGACAAGGCAATCAGCCCCAGCATTTT. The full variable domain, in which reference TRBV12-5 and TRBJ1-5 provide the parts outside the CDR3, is DARVTQTPRHKVTEMGQEVTMRCQPILGHNTVFWYRQTMMQGLELLAYFRNRAPLDDSGMPKDRFSAEMPDATLATLKIQPSEPRDSAVYFCASGLFFGQGNQPQHFGDGTRLSIL.